Sequencing of this TCR beta chain was carried out in a study of T cell responses to AZD1222 COVID-19 vaccine. On this clone: Its target is not known.

Pooling covered second doses at about 4 or about 12 weeks. Study results and caveats: Spike-specific TCR breadth and depth rose after two AZD1222 doses. In all cases, repertoires were sampled only after the peak T cell response.

Sequenced by immunoSEQ multiplex PCR; TCRdb stores in-frame clones only, minus some. Among 120,000 to 150,000 clones, more than 85% were seen once, and the ten largest hold roughly 4%. Germline values: CDR1 MNHEY, CDR2 SMNVEV (reference sequence). The V and J ends lost 5 bases and 7 bases respectively, with 11 bases between them. This CDR3 has 12 amino acids. This TCR was recovered from an adult who received the AZD1222 COVID-19 vaccine. The specimen was peripheral blood, collected 28 days after the second AZD1222 dose. The chain joins TRBV27 to TRBJ1-2; no firm D call. Here the CDR3 reads CASSPRELGYTF. The CDR3 DNA reads as TGTGCCAGCAGTCCCCGGGAACTTGGCTACACCTTC.